The rows below give T cell receptor beta chains drawn from one sample of a study of shared clonotypes between healthy human individuals. Profiled with immunoSEQ multiplex PCR; TCRdb holds only in-frame clones, not every one. The sample includes some 650,000 clones, more than 95% of them seen just once. Sequencing was performed on naive CD4+ T cells sorted from blood. The receptors here all came from a woman between 25 and 40 years old in good health. The CDR3 runs from the conserved cysteine through the conserved F or W. A D gene is named only where the DNA matches it firmly. Not every row has a clone size; where given, it reads once, few, many or a size class.

J gene: TRBJ2-2; V gene: TRBV5-1; clone size: -; D gene: TRBD2; CDR3 DNA: TGCGCCAGCAGCTTGACTAGCGGGAGCGGGGAGCTGTTTTTT; CDR3 protein: CASSLTSGSGELFF
J gene: TRBJ2-7; V gene: TRBV27; clone size: -; D gene: TRBD2; CDR3 DNA: TGTGCCAGCAGTTTATCGGCCCCGAGCGGGAAGACCTACGAGCAGTACTTC; CDR3 protein: CASSLSAPSGKTYEQYF
J gene: TRBJ1-1; V gene: TRBV18; clone size: -; D gene: TRBD1; CDR3 DNA: TGTGCCAGCTCACCACCTGCTCAGGGGGACACTGAAGCTTTCTTT; CDR3 protein: CASSPPAQGDTEAFF
J gene: TRBJ2-3; V gene: TRBV28; clone size: -; D gene: -; CDR3 DNA: TGTGCCAGCAGTTCGCCCGTCCTTAGCCGGACCGGGAATAGGGGCACAGATACGCAGTATTTT; CDR3 protein: CASSSPVLSRTGNRGTDTQYF
J gene: TRBJ2-7; V gene: TRBV13; clone size: -; D gene: TRBD1; CDR3 DNA: TGTGCCAGCAGGGGACAGGGGGTCGATTACGAGCAGTACTTC; CDR3 protein: CASRGQGVDYEQYF
J gene: TRBJ2-1; V gene: TRBV15; clone size: -; D gene: -; CDR3 DNA: TGTGCCACCAGCAGAGTCCGGCAGCGTCGTTCCGATGAGCAGTTCTTC; CDR3 protein: CATSRVRQRRSDEQFF
J gene: TRBJ1-4; V gene: TRBV25-1; clone size: -; D gene: -; CDR3 DNA: TGTGCCAGCAGTCCCCGAGGGGCCGGGAATGAAAAACTGTTTTTT; CDR3 protein: CASSPRGAGNEKLFF
J gene: TRBJ1-5; V gene: TRBV27; clone size: -; D gene: -; CDR3 DNA: TGTGCCAGCAGTTTATCCGGGGTTCCATATAGCAATCAGCCCCAGCATTTT; CDR3 protein: CASSLSGVPYSNQPQHF
J gene: TRBJ2-7; V gene: TRBV5-4; clone size: -; D gene: -; CDR3 DNA: TGTGCCAGCAGCTTGGCAATAGGGTTATACGAGCAGTACTTC; CDR3 protein: CASSLAIGLYEQYF
J gene: TRBJ2-4; V gene: TRBV21-1; clone size: -; D gene: -; CDR3 DNA: TGTGCCAGCAGTTACCCGGGACAGGGACTAGCCAAAAACATTCAGTACTTC; CDR3 protein: CASSYPGQGLAKNIQYF
J gene: TRBJ1-2; V gene: TRBV6-5; clone size: -; D gene: -; CDR3 DNA: TGTGCCAGCAGTGACCCGACCTATGGCTACACCTTC; CDR3 protein: CASSDPTYGYTF
J gene: TRBJ1-5; V gene: TRBV28; clone size: -; D gene: TRBD1; CDR3 DNA: TGTGCCAGCAGTCCACACGACAGGGACAGCCAGCCCCAGCATTTT; CDR3 protein: CASSPHDRDSQPQHF
J gene: TRBJ2-3; V gene: TRBV18; clone size: once; D gene: TRBD2; CDR3 DNA: TGTGCCAGCTCACCAACGGGACTAGCGGTCACAGATACGCAGTATTTT; CDR3 protein: CASSPTGLAVTDTQYF
J gene: TRBJ2-5; V gene: TRBV28; clone size: -; D gene: TRBD1; CDR3 DNA: TGTGCCAGCAGCCGGCCGGGACAGCAAGAGACCCAGTACTTC; CDR3 protein: CASSRPGQQETQYF
J gene: TRBJ1-1; V gene: TRBV5-4; clone size: -; D gene: -; CDR3 DNA: TGTGCCAGCAGCCCGGGAGGGCGGGACACTGAAGCTTTCTTT; CDR3 protein: CASSPGGRDTEAFF
J gene: TRBJ2-3; V gene: TRBV11-2; clone size: -; D gene: -; CDR3 DNA: TGTGCCAGTAAAAACAGGGTTTCAGATACGCAGTATTTT; CDR3 protein: CASKNRVSDTQYF
J gene: TRBJ2-1; V gene: TRBV7-2; clone size: -; D gene: TRBD2; CDR3 DNA: TGTGCCAGCAGCTCACCGAGACTAGCTAGCTCCTACAATGAGCAGTTCTTC; CDR3 protein: CASSSPRLASSYNEQFF
J gene: TRBJ1-1; V gene: TRBV11-2; clone size: -; D gene: -; CDR3 DNA: TGTGCCAGCAGCCAAGGCGCAGGGAATTTTGGTGAAGCTTTCTTT; CDR3 protein: CASSQGAGNFGEAFF
J gene: TRBJ2-1; V gene: TRBV4-1; clone size: -; D gene: TRBD2; CDR3 DNA: TGCGCCAGCAGCCAATTAGGACTAGCGGGAGTATTTAGCTACAATGAGCAGTTCTTC; CDR3 protein: CASSQLGLAGVFSYNEQFF
J gene: TRBJ1-5; V gene: TRBV21-1; clone size: -; D gene: -; CDR3 DNA: TGTGCCAGCAGCGAACATAATCAGGGTCGGGAGGGCAATCAGCCCCAGCATTTT; CDR3 protein: CASSEHNQGREGNQPQHF
J gene: TRBJ2-1; V gene: TRBV18; clone size: -; D gene: -; CDR3 DNA: TGTGCCAGCTCACCAAGTTCGGGGAACGAGCAGTTCTTC; CDR3 protein: CASSPSSGNEQFF
J gene: TRBJ2-5; V gene: TRBV19; clone size: -; D gene: -; CDR3 DNA: TGTGCCAGTAGTATTAGAGGTGGGTTGGAGACCCAGTACTTC; CDR3 protein: CASSIRGGLETQYF
J gene: TRBJ2-7; V gene: TRBV4-1; clone size: -; D gene: TRBD1; CDR3 DNA: TGCGCCAGCAGCCAAGGCAGATGGCAGGGGGCCAACGAGCAGTACTTC; CDR3 protein: CASSQGRWQGANEQYF
J gene: TRBJ1-2; V gene: TRBV30; clone size: once; D gene: TRBD1; CDR3 DNA: TGTGCCCGTAACCGGGACAGCAGGTCCTATGGCTACACCTTC; CDR3 protein: CARNRDSRSYGYTF
J gene: TRBJ2-6; V gene: TRBV28; clone size: -; D gene: -; CDR3 DNA: TGTGCCAGCAGTTCCCCCAGGGGTCCATCCTCTGGGGCCAACGTCCTGACTTTC; CDR3 protein: CASSSPRGPSSGANVLTF
J gene: TRBJ2-7; V gene: TRBV11-1; clone size: -; D gene: TRBD1; CDR3 DNA: TGTGCCAGCAGCCAGGGGGCGTCGACCCCCTACGAGCAGTACTTC; CDR3 protein: CASSQGASTPYEQYF
J gene: TRBJ2-6; V gene: TRBV5-1; clone size: -; D gene: -; CDR3 DNA: TGCGCCAGCAGCTTGGGCCAGGGTCCTGGGGCCAACGTCCTGACTTTC; CDR3 protein: CASSLGQGPGANVLTF
J gene: TRBJ2-1; V gene: TRBV9; clone size: -; D gene: -; CDR3 DNA: TGTGCCAGCAGCGTCCTAGTTTTGAGTGACAATGAGCAGTTCTTC; CDR3 protein: CASSVLVLSDNEQFF
J gene: TRBJ2-5; V gene: TRBV29-1; clone size: -; D gene: -; CDR3 DNA: TGCAGCGTTGAAGGCAGGCTTCAAGAGACCCAGTACTTC; CDR3 protein: CSVEGRLQETQYF
J gene: TRBJ2-1; V gene: TRBV5-4; clone size: -; D gene: -; CDR3 DNA: TGTGCCAGCAGCCGCCCGGCTGGGAATGAGCAGTTCTTC; CDR3 protein: CASSRPAGNEQFF
J gene: TRBJ2-1; V gene: TRBV18; clone size: -; D gene: -; CDR3 DNA: TGTGCCAGCTCACGTTTGTTCAATGATGAGCAGTTCTTC; CDR3 protein: CASSRLFNDEQFF